This T cell receptor beta chain stems from a study of PD-1 blockade in classical Hodgkin lymphoma. Regarding the study as a whole: CD4+ TCR diversity, unlike CD8+, rose significantly by C4D1.

Notes on this clone: What it recognizes is unknown.

This table comes from immunoSEQ multiplex PCR, and its TCRdb copy is limited to in-frame clones, with some not included. The sample includes about 90,000 clones, approximately 89% seen only once; the top ten take approximately 12%. All trial patients relapsed after autologous stem cell transplantation. The J segment lost 3 bases and the V segment lost 2 bases, leaving 5 bases of the junction unmatched. The germline V gene has CDR1 MNHEY and CDR2 SMNVEV (reference sequence). The CDR3 extends over 16 amino acids. The chain couples TRBV27 to TRBJ2-3, with 10 bases that match TRBD2. The clonotype originates from a human donor with classical Hodgkin lymphoma. The sequencing here drew on peripheral blood mononuclear cells (PBMCs), taken before the second cycle of nivolumab. In DNA form, the CDR3 reads TGTGCCAGCAGTTTACTAGCGGGAGTCTGGACAGATACGCAGTATTTT. Its protein product is CASSLLAGVWTDTQYF.